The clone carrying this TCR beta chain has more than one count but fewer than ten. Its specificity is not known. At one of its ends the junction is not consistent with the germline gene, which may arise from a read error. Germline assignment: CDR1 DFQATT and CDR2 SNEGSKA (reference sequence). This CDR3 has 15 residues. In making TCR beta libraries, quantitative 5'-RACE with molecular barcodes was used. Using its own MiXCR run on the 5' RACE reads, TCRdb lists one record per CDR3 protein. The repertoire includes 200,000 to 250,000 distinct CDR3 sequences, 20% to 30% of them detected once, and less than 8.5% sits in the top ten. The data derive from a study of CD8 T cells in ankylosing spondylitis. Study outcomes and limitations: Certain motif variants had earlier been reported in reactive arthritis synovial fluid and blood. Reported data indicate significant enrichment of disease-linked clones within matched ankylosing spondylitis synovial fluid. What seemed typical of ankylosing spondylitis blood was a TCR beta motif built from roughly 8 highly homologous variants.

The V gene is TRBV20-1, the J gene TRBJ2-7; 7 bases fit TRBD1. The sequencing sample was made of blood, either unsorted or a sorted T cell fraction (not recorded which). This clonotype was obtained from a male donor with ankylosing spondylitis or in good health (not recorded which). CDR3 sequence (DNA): TGCAGTGCGAGAGACGGGACAGTTGGCTCCTACGAGCAGTACTTC. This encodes CSARDGTVGSYEQYF.